This T cell receptor beta chain originates from a study of blood T cell dynamics during melanoma immunotherapy. Study-wide context: First-line therapy was either pembrolizumab or nivolumab with ipilimumab for metastatic melanoma. General study points: It remained unknown if the driving T cell clones were melanoma-specific.

Described time point: week 3, after first cycle of checkpoint inhibitor. Prior systemic cancer therapy, immunosuppressant use and other active malignancies excluded patients. A fixed DNA input of 300 to 350 ng was used per bulk PBMC sample. The assay was immunoSEQ multiplex PCR, and TCRdb's table has in-frame clones only and misses some. The table has some 6,700 clones, approximately 84% seen once. The V end was cut by 4 bases, the J end by 7 bases, with 14 bases between. The germline CDR1 and CDR2 sequences are KGHSH and LQKENI. This CDR3 is 14 amino acids long. On this clone: Its antigen is undetermined.

The sequence was collected from a human donor with melanoma. Some clones in this sample may be carry-over from other donors' samples. Sequenced here: blood, sampled from a patient treated with checkpoint blockade. The chain joins TRBV18 to TRBJ1-5; D gene unclear. The CDR3 nucleotides read TGTGCCAGCTCACAGTCTGGGAGTGAGCAGCCCCAGCATTTT. Protein product: CASSQSGSEQPQHF.